Listed below are T cell receptor beta chains from one sample, sequenced in a study of CD8+ T cells in alopecia areata. Measured with immunoSEQ multiplex PCR; TCRdb has only the in-frame clones, and not every one. The sample has 110,000 to 150,000 clones, about four fifths seen once. Sample: CD8+ T cells sorted from blood, taken at week 4, from a patient treated with tofacitinib. All receptors come from a human donor with alopecia areata. Both conserved end residues are part of each CDR3. D genes are given only for firm matches. Only some rows state a clone size, as once, few, many or a class for expanded clones.

TRBJ2-1 | TRBD1 | TRBV29-1 | NA | CSVEDETGAYNEQFF | TGCAGCGTTGAAGACGAGACAGGGGCCTACAATGAGCAGTTCTTC
TRBJ2-2 | NA | TRBV6-5 | NA | CASSYMNGDTGELFF | TGTGCCAGCAGTTACATGAATGGGGACACCGGGGAGCTGTTTTTT
TRBJ1-6 | NA | TRBV21-1 | NA | CASSKARYRGRNSPLHF | TGTGCCAGCAGCAAAGCTCGATACAGGGGTCGGAATTCACCCCTCCACTTT
TRBJ1-1 | TRBD1 | TRBV4-1 | NA | CASSQEGTALNTEAFF | TGCGCCAGCAGCCAAGAGGGGACAGCCTTGAACACTGAAGCTTTCTTT
TRBJ2-7 | TRBD2 | TRBV7-9 | NA | CASSTSERGVHEQYF | TGTGCCAGCAGCACTAGTGAGCGGGGGGTCCACGAGCAGTACTTC
TRBJ2-1 | NA | TRBV5-1 | NA | CASSLRTGESSYNEQFF | TGCGCCAGCAGCTTGAGGACTGGGGAGAGCTCCTACAATGAGCAGTTCTTC
TRBJ2-7 | TRBD2 | TRBV11-1 | NA | CASSPGLAYEQYF | TGTGCCAGCAGCCCGGGACTAGCCTACGAGCAGTACTTC
TRBJ2-3 | NA | TRBV2 | NA | CASSGGRGDTQYF | TGTGCCAGCAGTGGCGGACGGGGAGATACGCAGTATTTT
TRBJ2-7 | TRBD1 | TRBV10-2 | NA | CATAQGADYEQYF | TGCGCCACGGCTCAGGGGGCGGACTACGAGCAGTACTTC
TRBJ2-3 | TRBD2 | TRBV7-8 | NA | CASSPFSAGGPGTDTQYF | TGTGCCAGCAGCCCTTTTTCAGCGGGGGGGCCAGGCACAGATACGCAGTATTTT
TRBJ1-1 | NA | TRBV6-5 | NA | CASSSSYTEAFF | TGTGCCAGCAGCTCCAGCTACACTGAAGCTTTCTTT
TRBJ1-2 | NA | TRBV7-9 | NA | CASSLSGRAEGNGYTF | TGTGCCAGCAGCTTAAGTGGCAGGGCCGAAGGGAATGGCTACACCTTC
TRBJ2-2 | TRBD2 | TRBV11-2 | once | CASSSLAGVTGELFF | TGTGCCAGCAGCTCATTAGCGGGGGTAACCGGGGAGCTGTTTTTT
TRBJ2-7 | NA | TRBV7-3 | NA | CASSLTLGQEQYF | TGTGCCAGCAGCCTAACCCTCGGACAGGAGCAGTACTTC
TRBJ2-3 | TRBD2 | TRBV4-1 | NA | CASSQEGGLAGAYLTDTQYF | TGCGCCAGCAGCCAAGAGGGAGGACTAGCGGGGGCCTACCTCACAGATACGCAGTATTTT
TRBJ2-7 | NA | TRBV29-1 | NA | CSVGNGVFSQYF | TGCAGCGTGGGTAATGGTGTCTTTTCGCAGTACTTC
TRBJ1-6 | TRBD1 | TRBV5-4 | NA | CASSTKQGVYSPLHF | TGTGCCAGCAGCACAAAACAGGGGGTATATTCACCCCTCCACTTT
TRBJ1-1 | TRBD1 | TRBV7-2 | NA | CASSSPPDRVNTEAFF | TGTGCCAGCAGCTCCCCTCCTGACAGGGTGAACACTGAAGCTTTCTTT
TRBJ1-3 | NA | TRBV7-2 | NA | CASSLPPGHGNTIYF | TGTGCCAGCAGCTTACCCCCCGGACACGGAAACACCATATATTTT
TRBJ2-7 | NA | TRBV5-1 | NA | CASSLVAATDEQYF | TGCGCCAGCAGCTTGGTGGCAGCCACGGACGAGCAGTACTTC
TRBJ2-7 | NA | TRBV11-2 | NA | CASSPASYEQYF | TGTGCCAGCAGCCCTGCATCCTACGAGCAGTACTTC
TRBJ2-1 | TRBD1 | TRBV28 | NA | CASNYMGTGNVYEQFF | TGTGCCAGCAACTATATGGGGACAGGGAATGTATATGAGCAGTTCTTC
TRBJ2-7 | NA | TRBV6-5 | NA | CASSRQDEQYF | TGTGCCAGCAGTCGACAGGACGAGCAGTACTTC
TRBJ1-2 | NA | TRBV7-9 | NA | CASSLVVGAMGYTF | TGTGCCAGCAGCTTAGTCGTTGGGGCCATGGGCTACACCTTC
TRBJ2-3 | NA | TRBV4-1 | NA | CASSPLASSTDTQYF | TGCGCCAGCAGCCCACTAGCATCTAGCACAGATACGCAGTATTTT
TRBJ1-2 | NA | TRBV16 | NA | CASSHNTPDGYTF | TGTGCCAGCAGCCATAACACTCCTGATGGCTACACCTTC
TRBJ2-7 | TRBD1 | TRBV7-2 | NA | CASSVQGQALYEQYF | TGTGCCAGCAGCGTCCAGGGACAGGCCCTCTACGAGCAGTACTTC
TRBJ2-3 | NA | TRBV7-6 | NA | CASSLASGGGDTQYF | TGTGCCAGCAGCTTAGCGAGTGGGGGCGGAGATACGCAGTATTTT
TRBJ2-6 | NA | TRBV5-1 | many | CASSTDGAYSGANVLTF | TGCGCCAGCAGCACAGATGGGGCTTACTCTGGGGCCAACGTCCTGACTTTC
TRBJ2-7 | NA | TRBV29-1 | NA | CSVEGDSTSYEQYF | TGCAGCGTTGAGGGGGATTCGACCTCCTACGAGCAGTACTTC
TRBJ2-1 | TRBD1 | TRBV4-3 | NA | CASSQDWTGLDNEQFF | TGCGCCAGCAGCCAAGACTGGACAGGGTTAGACAATGAGCAGTTCTTC
TRBJ2-1 | TRBD2 | TRBV15 | NA | CATSRDGLGDYNEQFF | TGTGCCACCAGCAGAGATGGACTAGGGGACTACAATGAGCAGTTCTTC
TRBJ2-2 | TRBD1 | TRBV27 | NA | CASSLFSTGDTGELFF | TGTGCCAGCAGTTTATTCTCGACAGGGGACACCGGGGAGCTGTTTTTT
TRBJ1-5 | NA | TRBV30 | NA | CAWSETLTNQPQHF | TGTGCCTGGAGTGAGACTCTCACAAATCAGCCCCAGCATTTT
TRBJ2-5 | TRBD1 | TRBV4-3 | NA | CASSQGTGGSETQYF | TGCGCCAGCAGCCAGGGGACAGGCGGCTCAGAGACCCAGTACTTC
TRBJ2-7 | NA | TRBV7-9 | NA | CASSTSTEFYEQYF | TGTGCCAGCAGCACTTCGACAGAGTTCTACGAGCAGTACTTC
TRBJ1-5 | NA | TRBV6-6 | NA | CASSLTAYNQPQHF | TGTGCCAGCAGTTTGACAGCTTACAATCAGCCCCAGCATTTT
TRBJ2-7 | TRBD2 | TRBV25-1 | NA | CASSERGSTYEQYF | TGTGCCAGCAGTGAGCGGGGGAGTACCTACGAGCAGTACTTC
TRBJ2-1 | NA | TRBV7-2 | NA | CASRRHGGLKWEQFF | TGTGCCAGCAGGCGACACGGGGGGCTGAAGTGGGAGCAGTTCTTC
TRBJ2-7 | NA | TRBV5-1 | NA | CASSGLEGPLSYEQYF | TGCGCCAGCAGCGGGTTAGAGGGACCCCTCTCCTACGAGCAGTACTTC
TRBJ2-7 | NA | TRBV5-4 | NA | CASSLGVSSYEQYF | TGTGCCAGCAGCTTGGGCGTTAGCTCCTACGAGCAGTACTTC
TRBJ2-5 | NA | TRBV7-2 | NA | CASSSPADLQETQYF | TGTGCCAGCAGCTCGCCAGCAGACCTCCAAGAGACCCAGTACTTC
TRBJ2-7 | TRBD2 | TRBV10-2 | NA | CASRTSGATYEQYF | TGCGCCAGCAGGACTAGCGGGGCAACCTACGAGCAGTACTTC
TRBJ2-2 | NA | TRBV30 | once | CAWVSRFREPGELFF | TGTGCCTGGGTGTCCCGGTTCAGGGAACCCGGGGAGCTGTTTTTT
TRBJ2-5 | TRBD1 | TRBV19 | NA | CASGDSTETQYF | TGTGCCAGCGGGGACAGTACAGAGACCCAGTACTTC
TRBJ2-1 | NA | TRBV29-1 | once | CSVTDISSYNEQFF | TGCAGCGTCACCGACATAAGCTCCTACAATGAGCAGTTCTTC
TRBJ1-1 | NA | TRBV6-6 | NA | CASGGVGTEAFF | TGTGCCAGCGGGGGCGTTGGGACTGAAGCTTTCTTT
TRBJ2-7 | TRBD1 | TRBV14 | NA | CASSQEVGQGYEQYF | TGTGCCAGCAGCCAAGAAGTAGGACAGGGCTACGAGCAGTACTTC
TRBJ1-2 | NA | TRBV5-4 | NA | CASTAGGEGYTF | TGTGCCAGCACCGCGGGGGGCGAGGGCTACACCTTC
TRBJ2-7 | TRBD1 | TRBV7-9 | NA | CASSTDQGAYYEQYF | TGTGCCAGCAGTACAGATCAGGGGGCCTACTACGAGCAGTACTTC
TRBJ2-7 | TRBD1 | TRBV15 | few | CATGQGLDEQYF | TGTGCCACCGGACAGGGTCTGGACGAGCAGTACTTC
TRBJ2-7 | NA | TRBV7-2 | NA | CASSPFTGTYERYF | TGTGCCAGCAGCCCCTTTACAGGGACCTACGAGCGGTACTTC
TRBJ1-1 | NA | TRBV21-1 | NA | CASTTWRNTEAFF | TGTGCCAGCACCACCTGGAGGAACACTGAAGCTTTCTTT
TRBJ2-7 | TRBD1 | TRBV7-9 | NA | CASSGTGDSYEQYF | TGTGCCAGCAGCGGGACAGGGGACTCCTACGAGCAGTACTTC
TRBJ2-4 | TRBD2 | TRBV13 | NA | CASSLVAGGPGNIQYF | TGTGCCAGCAGCTTGGTGGCGGGGGGGCCGGGAAACATTCAGTACTTC
TRBJ2-6 | NA | TRBV29-1 | few | CSVSGAGANVLTF | TGCAGCGTGTCAGGGGCTGGGGCCAACGTCCTGACTTTC
TRBJ2-1 | TRBD2 | TRBV2 | NA | CASLAGGNEQFF | TGTGCCAGCCTAGCGGGGGGCAATGAGCAGTTCTTC
TRBJ1-2 | TRBD1 | TRBV27 | NA | CASSGTQGAAYGYTF | TGTGCCAGCAGTGGAACACAGGGGGCGGCATATGGCTACACCTTC